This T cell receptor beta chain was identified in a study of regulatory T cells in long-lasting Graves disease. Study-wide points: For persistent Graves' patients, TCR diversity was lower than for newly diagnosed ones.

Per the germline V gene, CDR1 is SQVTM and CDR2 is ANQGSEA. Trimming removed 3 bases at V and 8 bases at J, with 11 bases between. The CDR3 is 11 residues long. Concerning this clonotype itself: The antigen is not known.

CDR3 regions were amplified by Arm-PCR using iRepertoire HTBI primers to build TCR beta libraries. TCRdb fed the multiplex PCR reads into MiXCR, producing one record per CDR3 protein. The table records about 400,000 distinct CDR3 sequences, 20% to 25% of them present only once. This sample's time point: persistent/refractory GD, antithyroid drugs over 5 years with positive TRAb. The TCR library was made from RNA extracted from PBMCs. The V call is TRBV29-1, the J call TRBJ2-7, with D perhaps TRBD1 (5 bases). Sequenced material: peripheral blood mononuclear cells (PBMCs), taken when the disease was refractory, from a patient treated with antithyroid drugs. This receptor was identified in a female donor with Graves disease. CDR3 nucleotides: TGCAGCGTTGATAGTCCAGGGCAGCAGTACTTC. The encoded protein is CSVDSPGQQYF.